The 8 T cell receptor beta chains reported below all come from one sample, sequenced in a study of identical twins. MiXCR, applied by TCRdb to the 5' RACE reads, yields one record per CDR3 protein. Of 550,000 to 700,000 distinct CDR3 sequences in the sample, 9.5% to 10% were seen once. This same sample was also taken into another study, of yellow fever vaccine responses in identical twins.

The specimen sequenced was PBMCs. These receptors all stem from a woman aged 18-35 years in good health.

CDR3 region: CSARDRGQFPPPDTQYF. The CDR3 DNA sequence: TGCAGTGCTAGAGATCGCGGGCAGTTCCCCCCCCCAGATACGCAGTATTTT. The chain employs TRBV20-1 and TRBJ2-3; TRBD2 is a possible D gene (5 bases). Trimming pared 0 bases from V and 4 bases from J, leaving 20 bases between. The CDR3 has 17 residues. CDR1 and CDR2 from the germline V gene are DFQATT and SNEGSKA (reference sequence).

A few counts support this clonotype. This chain connects TRBV20-1 to TRBJ2-7, with a tentative D call TRBD2 (5 bases). V lost 4 bases and J 4 bases, leaving 29 bases between the germline ends. The CDR3 contains 18 residues. Per the germline V gene, CDR1 is DFQATT and CDR2 is SNEGSKA (reference sequence). CDR3 sequence: CSANRRRAGLRPSYEQYF. For the CDR3, the DNA is TGCAGTGCTAACCGTAGACGGGCGGGTCTTCGCCCCTCTTACGAGCAGTACTTC.

The V call is TRBV11-2, the J call TRBJ1-1; 9 positions match TRBD1. CDR1 and CDR2 (germline): SGHAT, FQNNGV. V was pared by 5 bases and J by 4 bases, with 11 bases of the junction left unmatched. The CDR3 spans 16 residues. This chain's CDR3 is CASSLGTGKGGTEAFF. Written as DNA, the CDR3 is TGTGCCAGCAGCCTAGGGACAGGGAAAGGCGGCACTGAAGCTTTCTTT.

This clonotype was counted many times. The chain couples TRBV4-2 to TRBJ2-1, with TRBD1 identical over 10 bases. The ends lost 3 bases at V and 8 bases at J; junction bases unmatched: 10. In germline, CDR1 is LGHNA, CDR2 YNFKEQ. The CDR3 consists of 16 residues. The DNA of the CDR3 is TGTGCCAGCAGCCAGCCCCCGGGACAGGGGAGATATGAGCAGTTCTTC. Translating gives CASSQPPGQGRYEQFF.

Only a few counts were recorded for this clonotype. The CDR3 sequence is CSVGLAGPQETQYF. CDR3 DNA sequence: TGCAGCGTTGGGTTGGCGGGTCCCCAAGAGACCCAGTACTTC. The rearrangement uses TRBV29-1 and TRBJ2-5; D may be TRBD2 (5 bases). There are 14 residues in the CDR3. Trimming took 4 bases from V and 1 from J, leaving 13 bases between them. The germline CDR1 and CDR2 sequences are SQVTM and ANQGSEA.

In this sample, this clonotype turned up a few times. The chain couples TRBV25-1 to TRBJ1-3; no firm D call. This CDR3 contains 15 residues. Looked up from germline, CDR1 is MGHDK and CDR2 is SYGVNS. V lost 2 bases to trimming and J lost 3 bases, with 11 bases between them. The CDR3 DNA reads as TGTGCCAGCAGTGAACATGAGGTTTATGGAAACACCATATATTTT. It is translated as CASSEHEVYGNTIYF.

This clonotype has more than one count but fewer than ten. The V gene is TRBV20-1, the J gene TRBJ2-7, with D possibly being TRBD2 (5 bases). The germline V and J ends were trimmed by 2 bases and 2 bases, with 10 bases remaining between them. The CDR3 is 13 amino acids. Germline CDR1 is DFQATT and CDR2 is SNEGSKA (reference sequence). CDR3 region: CSARPGNTYEQYF. CDR3 in DNA: TGCAGTGCTAGACCGGGAAATACCTACGAGCAGTACTTC.

This clonotype appeared a few times. The chain links TRBV7-9 to TRBJ2-2; 7 bases match TRBD1. The CDR3 has 13 residues. CDR1 and CDR2 (germline): SEHNR, FQNEAQ (reference sequence). Trimming cost V 5 bases and J 7 bases; bases outside gene matches: 4. In DNA form, the CDR3 reads TGTGCCAGCAGCATCGACAGGGACGGGGAGCTGTTTTTT. Translated, it gives CASSIDRDGELFF.